A single sample gave rise to the 4 T cell receptor beta chains below, sequenced in a study of shared clonotypes between healthy human individuals. Only in-frame clones appear in the TCRdb table, and some are missing; sequencing was by immunoSEQ multiplex PCR. The table shows about 2 million clones, with over 85% occurring only once. Only CD45RO-negative cells positively selected for CCR7 counted as naive CD8 cells, so terminally differentiated effector memory CD45RA+ cells were excluded. The sequencing sample was made of naive CD8+ T cells sorted from blood. Every receptor here comes from a man in his late teens or twenties in good health.

This rearrangement joins TRBV7-2 to TRBJ2-2, with TRBD1 matching over 9 bases. CDR3 length: 17 residues. Germline loops: CDR1 SGHTA, CDR2 FQGNSA. The V and J ends lost 1 base and 3 bases, in that order; junction bases with no gene match: 6. CDR3 residues: CASSLVLGQGYTGELFF. CDR3 DNA sequence: TGTGCCAGCAGCTTAGTACTGGGACAGGGTTACACCGGGGAGCTGTTTTTT. The complete variable domain, with remaining parts taken from reference TRBV7-2 and TRBJ2-2, reads GAGVSQSPSNKVTEKGKDVELRCDPISGHTALYWYRQSLGQGLEFLIYFQGNSAPDKSGLPSDRFSAERTGGSVSTLTIQRTQQEDSAVYLCASSLVLGQGYTGELFFGEGSRLTVL.

The chain couples TRBV15 to TRBJ2-7; the D gene is possibly TRBD1 (5 bases). The germline V and J ends were trimmed by 5 bases and 0 bases, with 8 bases remaining between them. CDR1 is LNHNV, CDR2 YYDKDF, per germline (reference sequence). There are 13 residues in the CDR3. The CDR3 reads CATSQGISYEQYF. The CDR3 nucleotides are TGTGCCACCAGCCAGGGCATCTCCTACGAGCAGTACTTC. Full variable domain (outside the CDR3, taken from reference TRBV15 and TRBJ2-7): DAMVIQNPRYQVTQFGKPVTLSCSQTLNHNVMYWYQQKSSQAPKLLFHYYDKDFNNEADTPDNFQSRRPNTSFCFLDIRSPGLGDTAMYLCATSQGISYEQYFGPGTRLTVT.

The gene calls are TRBV28 and TRBJ2-4; TRBD2 matches 11 bases. CDR3 length: 17 amino acids. Per the germline V gene, CDR1 is MDHEN and CDR2 is SYDVKM. With 3 bases clipped from V and 6 bases from J, the junction kept 10 bases outside the gene matches. The CDR3 here is CASSFRLAGGARNIQYF. Here the CDR3 DNA reads TGTGCCAGCAGTTTTAGGCTAGCGGGAGGAGCTCGAAACATTCAGTACTTC.

The rearrangement links TRBV6-5 to TRBJ2-3; D is tentatively TRBD1 or TRBD2 (6 bases each). The CDR3 runs 16 residues. Germline V gene sequence: CDR1 MNHEY, CDR2 SVGAGI. The germline V and J ends were trimmed by 2 bases and 0 bases, with 12 bases remaining between them. CDR3 nucleotide sequence: TGTGCCAGCAGTTACGTTTGGGGGGCTAGCACAGATACGCAGTATTTT. Its translation: CASSYVWGASTDTQYF.